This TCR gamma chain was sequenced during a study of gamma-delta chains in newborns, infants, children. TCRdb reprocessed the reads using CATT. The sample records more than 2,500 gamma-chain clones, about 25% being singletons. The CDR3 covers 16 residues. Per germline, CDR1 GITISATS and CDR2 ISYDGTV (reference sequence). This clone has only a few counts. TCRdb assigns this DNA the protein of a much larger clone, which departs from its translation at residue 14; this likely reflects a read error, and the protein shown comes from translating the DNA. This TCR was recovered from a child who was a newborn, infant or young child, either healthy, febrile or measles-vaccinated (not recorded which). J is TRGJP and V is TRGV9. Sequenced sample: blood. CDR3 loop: CALWEGQELGKKIEVF. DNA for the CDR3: TGTGCCTTGTGGGAGGGACAAGAGTTGGGCAAAAAAATCGAGGTATTT.